This T cell receptor beta chain was sequenced in a study of blood T cell repertoires in COVID-19. TCRdb's copy holds only in-frame clones and misses some; the assay was immunoSEQ multiplex PCR. The sample has about 220,000 clones; about 83% are singletons. Adults between roughly 18 and 89 years of age took part from 24 US areas. Germline V gene sequence: CDR1 GTSNPN, CDR2 SVGIG (reference sequence). V lost 4 bases, J lost 0 bases, and 8 bases stayed unmatched. CDR3 length: 16 residues. The V gene is TRBV30, the J gene TRBJ2-1; 8 bases match TRBD2. The sample was PBMCs or T cells enriched from blood (not recorded which). This receptor was identified in a woman aged 40 to 50 who had recovered from COVID-19. CDR3 region: CAWTQTGGSSYNEQFF. CDR3 nucleotide sequence: TGTGCCTGGACCCAAACGGGGGGGAGCTCCTACAATGAGCAGTTCTTC.